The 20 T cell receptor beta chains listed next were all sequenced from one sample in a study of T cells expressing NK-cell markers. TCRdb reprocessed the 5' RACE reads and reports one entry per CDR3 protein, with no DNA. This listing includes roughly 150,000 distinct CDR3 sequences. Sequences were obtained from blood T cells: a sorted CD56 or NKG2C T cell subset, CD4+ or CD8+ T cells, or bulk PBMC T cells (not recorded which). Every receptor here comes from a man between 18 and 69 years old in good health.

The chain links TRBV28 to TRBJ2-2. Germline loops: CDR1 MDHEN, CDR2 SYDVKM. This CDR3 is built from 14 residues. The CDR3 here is CASSLVDNTGELFF.

CDR3 region: CSAWGRGGLDTQYF. The gene calls are TRBV20-1 and TRBJ2-3; the D gene TCRdb calls, TRBD1, cannot be checked with no DNA. The CDR3 is made up of 14 amino acids. CDR1 and CDR2 (germline): DFQATT, SNEGSKA (reference sequence).

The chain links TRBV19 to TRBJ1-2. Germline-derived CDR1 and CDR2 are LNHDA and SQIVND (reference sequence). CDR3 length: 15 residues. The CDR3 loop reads CASSIAKPTDYGYTF. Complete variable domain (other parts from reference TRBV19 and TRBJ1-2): DGGITQSPKYLFRKEGQNVTLSCEQNLNHDAMYWYRQDPGQGLRLIYYSQIVNDFQKGDIAEGYSVSREKKESFPLTVTSAQKNPTAFYLCASSIAKPTDYGYTFGSGTRLTVV.

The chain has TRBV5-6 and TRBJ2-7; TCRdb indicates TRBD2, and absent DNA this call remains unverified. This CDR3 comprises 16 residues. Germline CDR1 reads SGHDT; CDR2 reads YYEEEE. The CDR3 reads CASSLELAGAHLEQYF.

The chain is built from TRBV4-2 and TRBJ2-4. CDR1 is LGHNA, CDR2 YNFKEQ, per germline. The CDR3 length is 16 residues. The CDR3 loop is CASSQELVPMGNIQYF.

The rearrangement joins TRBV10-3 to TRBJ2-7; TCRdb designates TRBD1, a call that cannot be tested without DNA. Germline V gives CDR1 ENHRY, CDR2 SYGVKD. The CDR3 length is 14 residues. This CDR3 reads CAISARGRAYEQYF.

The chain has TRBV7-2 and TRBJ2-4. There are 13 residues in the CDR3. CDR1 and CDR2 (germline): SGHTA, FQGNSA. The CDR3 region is CASSLASGNIQYF.

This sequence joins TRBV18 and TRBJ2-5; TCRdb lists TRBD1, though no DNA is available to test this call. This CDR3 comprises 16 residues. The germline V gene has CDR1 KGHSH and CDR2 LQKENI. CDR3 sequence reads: CASSPPAGQGQETQYF.

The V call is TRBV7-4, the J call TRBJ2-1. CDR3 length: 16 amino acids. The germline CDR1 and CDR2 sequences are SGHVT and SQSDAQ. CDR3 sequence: CASSLPYQSSYNEQFF.

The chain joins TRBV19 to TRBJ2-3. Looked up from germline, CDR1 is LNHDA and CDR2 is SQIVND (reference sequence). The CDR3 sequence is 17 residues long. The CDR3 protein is CASSIDRSDVYADTQYF.

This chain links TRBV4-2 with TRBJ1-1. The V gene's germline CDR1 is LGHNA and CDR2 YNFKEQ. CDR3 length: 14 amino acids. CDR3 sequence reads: CASSLLEGGTEAFF.

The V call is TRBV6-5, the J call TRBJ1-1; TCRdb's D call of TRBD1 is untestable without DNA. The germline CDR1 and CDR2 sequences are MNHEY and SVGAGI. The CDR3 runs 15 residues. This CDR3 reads CASSYSKGLNTEAFF.

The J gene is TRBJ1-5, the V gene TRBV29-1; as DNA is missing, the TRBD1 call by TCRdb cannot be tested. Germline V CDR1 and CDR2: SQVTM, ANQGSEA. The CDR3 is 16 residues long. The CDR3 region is CSVEDGRGDSNQPQHF.

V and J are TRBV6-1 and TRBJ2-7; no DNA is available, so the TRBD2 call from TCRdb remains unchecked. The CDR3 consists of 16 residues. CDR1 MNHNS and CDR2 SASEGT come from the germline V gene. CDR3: CASNPTSNPEYYEQYF.

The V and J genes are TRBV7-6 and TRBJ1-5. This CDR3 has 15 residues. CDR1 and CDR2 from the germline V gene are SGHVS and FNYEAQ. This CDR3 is CASSASHGYNQPQHF.

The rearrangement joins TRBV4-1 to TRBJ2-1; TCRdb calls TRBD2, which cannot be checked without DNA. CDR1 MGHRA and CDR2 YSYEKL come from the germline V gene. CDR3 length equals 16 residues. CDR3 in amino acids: CASLEGPGHTYNEQFF.

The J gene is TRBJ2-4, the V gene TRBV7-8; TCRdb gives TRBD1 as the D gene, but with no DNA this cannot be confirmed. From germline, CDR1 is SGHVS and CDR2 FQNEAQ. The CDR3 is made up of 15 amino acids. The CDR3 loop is CASSSRTGMVNIQYF.

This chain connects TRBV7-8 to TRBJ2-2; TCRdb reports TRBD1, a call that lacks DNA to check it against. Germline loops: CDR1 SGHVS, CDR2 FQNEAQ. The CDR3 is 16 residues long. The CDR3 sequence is CASSLGGGEWTGELFF.

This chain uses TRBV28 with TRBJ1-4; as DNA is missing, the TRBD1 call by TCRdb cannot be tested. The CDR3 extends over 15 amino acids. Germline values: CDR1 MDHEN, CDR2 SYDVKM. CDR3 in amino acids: CASSLLTAKNEKLFF.

The CDR3 spells CAPPDVFATNEKLFF. V is TRBV7-9 and J is TRBJ1-4; TCRdb picks TRBD1, but there is no DNA to check that call. Germline CDR1 is SEHNR and CDR2 is FQNEAQ (reference sequence). This CDR3 has 15 amino acids.